This section outlines one T cell receptor beta chain sequence together with its context. This CDR3 is 14 amino acids long. CDR1 is ENHRY, CDR2 SYGVKD, per germline. V shed 7 bases and J 0 bases; nucleotides not matched to a gene: 4. The sample originates from a study of blood T cell repertoires in COVID-19. Sequenced by immunoSEQ multiplex PCR; TCRdb stores in-frame clones only, minus some. The sample has about 200,000 clones; roughly nine tenths are singletons. This TCR was sampled from a man aged 55 to 70 who had recovered from COVID-19. The sequencing input was peripheral blood. The V and J genes are TRBV10-3 and TRBJ1-1; TRBD1 matches 8 bases. The CDR3, as DNA: TGTGCCATCACAGGGGGCTATATGAACACTGAAGCTTTCTTT. This sequence encodes CAITGGYMNTEAFF.